This T cell receptor (beta chain) was found in a study of regulatory T cells in long-lasting Graves disease. Study overall: Positivity for TSH receptor antibodies plus over 5 years of antithyroid drugs meant persistent Graves' disease. Study outcomes and limitations: Persistent Graves' patients showed reduced TCR diversity versus newly diagnosed patients.

Time point described: persistent/refractory GD, antithyroid drugs over 5 years with positive TRAb. Following extraction of RNA from PBMCs, that RNA was used to make the TCR library. According to the study, TCR beta libraries were built with iRepertoire HTBI primers and CDR3-region Arm-PCR. TCRdb re-called the multiplex PCR reads with MiXCR, one entry per CDR3 protein. The table records roughly 400,000 distinct CDR3 sequences, over 20% of them present only once. About this clonotype itself: Its antigen is unidentified.

The sequence came from a female donor with Graves disease. Sequenced here: peripheral blood mononuclear cells (PBMCs), sampled when the disease was refractory, from a patient treated with antithyroid drugs.

CDR3 region: CASSLTRLGVRHREDNRETQYF. The CDR3 nucleotides read TGTGCCAGCAGCTTAACGCGTCTCGGGGTTCGACACAGGGAAGACAATCGAGAGACCCAGTACTTC. The V and J genes are TRBV11-2 and TRBJ2-5; perhaps TRBD1 as D (6 bases). In germline, CDR1 is SGHAT, CDR2 FQNNGV. Trimming took off 2 bases at V and 4 bases at J, with 35 bases between the two ends. This CDR3 is 22 amino acids long.